This T cell receptor (beta chain) was observed in a study of blood T cell repertoires in COVID-19. This CDR3 has 15 residues. Germline CDR1 is LNHDA and CDR2 is SQIVND (reference sequence). V was pared by 1 base and J by 12 bases, with 9 bases of the junction left unmatched. Sequencing was performed with immunoSEQ multiplex PCR; in TCRdb, only in-frame clones are kept and a portion is missing. The sample holds some 340,000 clones, around 87% seen once. This clonotype was sampled from a young woman who had recovered from COVID-19. The sequencing input was PBMCs or T cells enriched from blood (not recorded which). This sequence joins TRBV19 and TRBJ1-6; 7 nucleotides line up with TRBD1. For the CDR3, the DNA is TGTGCCAGTAGTATAGCTTGGGACAGTTATTTACCCCTCCACTTT. Protein product: CASSIAWDSYLPLHF.